This T cell receptor (beta chain) originates from a study of T cell changes during pregnancy in multiple sclerosis (dated 2019 in TCRdb). In terms of the full investigation: In women with multiple sclerosis, the researchers looked at how the T cell repertoire shifted as pregnancy progressed.

This clone has only one observation. Its cognate antigen has yet to be identified. The sample holds no much larger clone one base away, and base qualities are not on file. As encoded in the germline V gene, CDR1 is SGHTA while CDR2 is FQGNSA. Including cysteine and phenylalanine, the CDR3 has 16 amino acids. The only DNA kept is the CDR3, 48 bases in frame from the first base. Ends trimmed: V by 3 bases, J by 8 bases; bases unmatched to a gene: 12. Library preparation employed the immunoSEQ multiplex PCR assay. TCRdb took this table from immuneACCESS and kept in-frame rearrangements with V and J called. Such tables lack part of the clones; where checked against another copy, unresolved V genes explain under half of the gap, and the rest is unexplained. Here the sample has under 70,000 clones; 90% to 95% occur a single time. 0.7% to 0.8% of the sample is held by the ten biggest clonotypes.

The rearrangement combines TRBV7-2 with TRBJ2-3; TRBD2 agrees with 9 junctional bases. The sequences come from CD4+ T cells from peripheral blood mononuclear cells, collected in the first trimester of pregnancy. This receptor was identified in a female donor with multiple sclerosis, enrolled in a pregnancy study. The bases are TGTGCCAGCAGCTTCCCGGGCGGAGCGGGGGGCACTACGCAGTATTTT. It encodes CASSFPGGAGGTTQYF.